This TCR beta chain is from a study of OX40 agonist ivuxolimab in advanced cancers. Repertoires were generated with immunoSEQ multiplex PCR, while TCRdb's copy carries only in-frame clones and drops some. Of under 20,000 clones listed, 85% to 90% were seen once; the top ten hold 40% to 55%. Unmatched junction bases numbered 0, after V lost 2 bases and J lost 5 bases. This CDR3 has 14 residues. Germline CDR1 is MDHEN and CDR2 is SYDVKM. Sequenced here: CD4+ or CD8+ T cells sorted from blood, sampled in a trial of the OX40 agonist ivuxolimab. The gene calls are TRBV28 and TRBJ2-1, with 10 bases that match TRBD2. The receptor's source is an adult with an advanced solid tumor such as melanoma, head and neck, liver or kidney cancer. CDR3 loop: CASSLLAGDNEQFF. DNA for the CDR3: TGTGCCAGCAGTTTACTAGCGGGGGACAATGAGCAGTTCTTC.